The T cell receptor beta chain described here comes from a study of neurological immune-mediated disorders. This CDR3 is 13 amino acids long. V shed 2 bases and J shed 7 bases, with 9 bases lying between them. The cDNA was synthesized by 5'RACE incorporating 10-nucleotide random UMIs. The output of every sequencing run, over 180 million TCR-beta sequences, came from 15-18 subjects. TCRdb analysed the 5' RACE reads with MiXCR anew, one entry per CDR3 protein. The sample lists more than 40,000 distinct CDR3 sequences; roughly 3% were seen once. Whole-study findings and limits: A possible signature appeared as one related-CDR3 cluster, in which phylogenetic grouping placed the repertoires of 18 of 34 multiple sclerosis patients. CDR3 amino acid sequences of expanded clones were not shared across subjects, a result suggesting private repertoires in all groups.

This clonotype was picked up many times. Its antigen is still unknown. This receptor was obtained from a woman aged 45-65 years with multiple sclerosis. Material: PBMCs. This chain joins TRBV12-3 or TRBV12-4 and TRBJ1-5; D gene uncertain. This CDR3 is CASSLLGSQPQHF. In nucleotides, the CDR3 is TGTGCCAGCAGTTTACTGGGGAGCCAGCCCCAGCATTTT.